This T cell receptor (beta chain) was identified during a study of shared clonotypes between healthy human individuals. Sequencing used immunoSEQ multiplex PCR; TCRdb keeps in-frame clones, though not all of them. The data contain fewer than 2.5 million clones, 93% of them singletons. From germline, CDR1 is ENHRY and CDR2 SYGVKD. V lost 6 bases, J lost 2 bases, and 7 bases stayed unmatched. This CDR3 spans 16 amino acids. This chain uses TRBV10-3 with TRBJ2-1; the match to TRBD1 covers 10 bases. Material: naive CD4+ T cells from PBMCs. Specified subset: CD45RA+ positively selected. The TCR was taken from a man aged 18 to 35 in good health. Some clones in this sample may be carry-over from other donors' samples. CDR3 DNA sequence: TGTGCCATCAGCCCGGGAGGGACAGGGGCCTACAATGAGCAGTTCTTC. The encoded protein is CAISPGGTGAYNEQFF.